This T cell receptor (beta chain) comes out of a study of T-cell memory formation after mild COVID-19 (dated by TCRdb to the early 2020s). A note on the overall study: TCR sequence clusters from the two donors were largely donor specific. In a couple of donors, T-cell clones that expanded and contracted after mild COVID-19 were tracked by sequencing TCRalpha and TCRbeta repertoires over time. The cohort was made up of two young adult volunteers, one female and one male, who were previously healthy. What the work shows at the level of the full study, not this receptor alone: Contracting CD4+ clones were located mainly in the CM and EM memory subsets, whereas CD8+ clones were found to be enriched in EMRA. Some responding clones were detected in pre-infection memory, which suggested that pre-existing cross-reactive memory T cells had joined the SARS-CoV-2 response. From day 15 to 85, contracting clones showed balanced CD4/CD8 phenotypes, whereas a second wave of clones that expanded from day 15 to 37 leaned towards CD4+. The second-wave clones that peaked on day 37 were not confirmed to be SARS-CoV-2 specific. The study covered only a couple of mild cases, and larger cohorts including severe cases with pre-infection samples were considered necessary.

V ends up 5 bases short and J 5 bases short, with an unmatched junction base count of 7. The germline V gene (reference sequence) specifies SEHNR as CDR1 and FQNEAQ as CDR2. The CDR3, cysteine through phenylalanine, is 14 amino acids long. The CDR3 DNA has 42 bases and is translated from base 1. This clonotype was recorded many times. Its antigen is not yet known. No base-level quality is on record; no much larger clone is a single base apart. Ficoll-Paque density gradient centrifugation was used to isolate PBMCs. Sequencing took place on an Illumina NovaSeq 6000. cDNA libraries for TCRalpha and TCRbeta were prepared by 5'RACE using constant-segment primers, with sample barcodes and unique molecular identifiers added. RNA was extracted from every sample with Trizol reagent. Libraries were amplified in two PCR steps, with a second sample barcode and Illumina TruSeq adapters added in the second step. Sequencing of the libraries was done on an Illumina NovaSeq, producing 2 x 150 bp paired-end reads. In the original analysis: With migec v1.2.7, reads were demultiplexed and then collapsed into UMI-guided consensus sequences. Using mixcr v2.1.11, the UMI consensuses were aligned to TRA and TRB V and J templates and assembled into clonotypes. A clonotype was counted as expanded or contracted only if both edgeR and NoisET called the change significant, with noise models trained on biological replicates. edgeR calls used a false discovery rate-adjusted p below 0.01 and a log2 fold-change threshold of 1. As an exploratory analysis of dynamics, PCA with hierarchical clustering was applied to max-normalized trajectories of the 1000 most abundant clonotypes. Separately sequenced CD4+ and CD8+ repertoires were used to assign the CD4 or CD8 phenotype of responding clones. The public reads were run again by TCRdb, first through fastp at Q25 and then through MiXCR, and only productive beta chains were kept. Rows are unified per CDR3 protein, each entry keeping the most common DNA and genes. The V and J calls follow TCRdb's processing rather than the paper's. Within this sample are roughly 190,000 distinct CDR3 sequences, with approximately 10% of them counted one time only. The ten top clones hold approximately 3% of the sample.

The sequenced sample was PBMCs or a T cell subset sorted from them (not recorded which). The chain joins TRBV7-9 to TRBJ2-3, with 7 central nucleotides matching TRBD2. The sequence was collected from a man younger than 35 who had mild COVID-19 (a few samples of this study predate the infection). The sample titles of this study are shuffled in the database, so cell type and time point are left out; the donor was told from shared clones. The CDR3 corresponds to CASSPRGEGDTQYF. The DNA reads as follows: TGTGCCAGCAGCCCCCGAGGGGAGGGAGATACGCAGTATTTT.